Listed below are T cell receptor beta chains from one sample, sequenced in a study of cytomegalovirus exposure and HLA in healthy donors. Sequencing used immunoSEQ multiplex PCR; TCRdb keeps in-frame clones, though not all of them. The sample lists hundreds of thousands of clones, roughly 68% occurring once. The sample consisted of PBMCs. These receptors were collected from a man between 40 and 49 years old in good health and CMV-seropositive. The CDR3 runs from the conserved cysteine through the conserved F or W. The D gene is left open where the match is weak.

d_call | j_call | v_call | cdr3_aa
NA | TRBJ2-2 | TRBV11-3 | CASSFRGTGELFF
TRBD1 | TRBJ1-1 | TRBV5-1 | CASSRITGGNTEAFF
NA | TRBJ2-5 | TRBV5-1 | CASSWAGFQETQYF
NA | TRBJ2-7 | TRBV7-3 | CASSPGSGEQYF
NA | TRBJ2-3 | TRBV21-1 | CASSNRALDRGQTDTQYF
TRBD2 | TRBJ2-7 | TRBV29-1 | CSVELAGDYEQYF
NA | TRBJ1-4 | TRBV15 | CATSRRRDYSEKLFF
TRBD1 | TRBJ1-3 | TRBV5-1 | CASSLQGGGNTIYF
NA | TRBJ2-3 | TRBV5-6 | CASSLRDFAQYF
NA | TRBJ1-2 | TRBV29-1 | CSVEVGAGYGYTF
TRBD1 | TRBJ1-5 | TRBV7-2 | CASSLEVQGNQPQHF
TRBD2 | TRBJ2-1 | TRBV5-1 | CASSLQVGGGYNEQFF
TRBD2 | TRBJ2-1 | TRBV10-1 | CASSSLAGGLVNEQFF
NA | TRBJ1-4 | TRBV6-5 | CASSRGQRDEKLFF
TRBD1 | TRBJ1-4 | TRBV5-1 | CASSGQGASNEKLFF
TRBD1 | TRBJ1-1 | TRBV30 | CAWEGTGVFGLNTEAFF
NA | TRBJ2-7 | TRBV6-5 | CASSYSSTKEQYF
TRBD1 | TRBJ1-2 | TRBV27 | CASSLGQGAYGYTF
NA | TRBJ1-1 | TRBV11-3 | CASSFGANTEAFF
NA | TRBJ2-1 | TRBV11-2 | CASSLVAGPNEQFF
TRBD1 | TRBJ2-3 | TRBV19 | CASSQGQGGTDTQYF
NA | TRBJ2-7 | TRBV28 | CASSTPGSSYEQYF
NA | TRBJ1-2 | TRBV6-5 | CASSFQGQSKGYTF
TRBD1 | TRBJ1-6 | TRBV7-2 | CASSLTGDLGNSPLHF
NA | TRBJ2-5 | TRBV2 | CAFKRVGLETQYF
NA | TRBJ2-4 | TRBV5-4 | CASSSAEGGGNIQYF
NA | TRBJ2-3 | TRBV28 | CASSLNLFTDTQYF
NA | TRBJ1-3 | TRBV2 | CATYQGFSGNTIYF
TRBD1 | TRBJ2-2 | TRBV7-9 | CASSLGTGMSGELFF
TRBD2 | TRBJ2-3 | TRBV5-6 | CASSLRVGGGPPDTQYF
NA | TRBJ2-1 | TRBV5-1 | CASSKGGDLYNEQFF
NA | TRBJ2-5 | TRBV4-3 | CASSQEQQGAQYF
TRBD1 | TRBJ2-1 | TRBV4-1 | CASSQARTGFNNEQFF
NA | TRBJ1-4 | TRBV6-1 | CASTFQGGGEKLFF
NA | TRBJ2-2 | TRBV11-3 | CASSQGQGGGELFF
NA | TRBJ1-6 | TRBV19 | CASSNQGFSNNSPLHF
NA | TRBJ1-5 | TRBV6-5 | CASNLTEYQPQHF
TRBD1 | TRBJ2-7 | TRBV5-1 | CASSIGRGQGSGEQYF
TRBD1 | TRBJ1-5 | TRBV6-5 | CASGTGDQPQHF
NA | TRBJ2-1 | TRBV29-1 | CSVVAGNNEQFF
NA | TRBJ1-5 | TRBV4-1 | CASSQEKTPGNQPQHF
TRBD1 | TRBJ2-1 | TRBV15 | CATSSIFGQAYNEQFF
TRBD1 | TRBJ2-1 | TRBV7-8 | CASSFSRGSSYNEQFF
TRBD1 | TRBJ2-7 | TRBV2 | CASSPDRGRYEQYF
NA | TRBJ1-1 | TRBV9 | CASSATGRNTEAFF
TRBD1 | TRBJ2-7 | TRBV7-6 | CASSKQTGTGSVQYF